A few counts support the clone carrying this T cell receptor beta chain. The V gene's germline CDR1 is MNHEY and CDR2 SVGAGI. The CDR3 sequence is 14 residues long. Trimming cost V 1 base and J 5 bases, with 11 bases left between them. Profiling relied on immunoSEQ multiplex PCR, and the TCRdb table lists in-frame clones only, not all of them. Here the sample spans approximately 300,000 clones, around 88% being singletons. The data were obtained in a study of blood T cell repertoires in COVID-19. About the study: Researchers got acute and convalescent COVID-19 samples from the United States, Italy and Spain.

The chain carries TRBV6-5 and TRBJ1-2; D might be TRBD1 (5 bases). Sequenced: peripheral blood. The source of this sequence is a woman in her 50s with acute or convalescent COVID-19. The DNA for the CDR3 is TGTGCCAGCAGTTACTTTGGCGGGACTTATGGCTACACCTTC. It translates to CASSYFGGTYGYTF.